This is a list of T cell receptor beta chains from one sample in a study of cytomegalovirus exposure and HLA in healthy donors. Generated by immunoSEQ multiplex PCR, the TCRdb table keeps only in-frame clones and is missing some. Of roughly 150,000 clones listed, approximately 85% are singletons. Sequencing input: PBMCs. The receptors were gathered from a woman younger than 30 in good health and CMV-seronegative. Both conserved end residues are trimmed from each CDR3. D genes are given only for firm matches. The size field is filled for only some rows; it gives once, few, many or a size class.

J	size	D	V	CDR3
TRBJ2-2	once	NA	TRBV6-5	ASSPLRGGELF
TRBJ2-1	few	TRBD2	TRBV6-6	ASSSRGDEQF
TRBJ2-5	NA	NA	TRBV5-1	ASSLGGAGQETQY
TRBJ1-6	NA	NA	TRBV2	ASSEGGREISPLH
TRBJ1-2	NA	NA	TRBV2	ASKGDFEGYT
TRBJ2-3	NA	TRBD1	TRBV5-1	ASILGTGQRDTQY
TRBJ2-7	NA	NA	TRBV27	ASHRAPYEQY
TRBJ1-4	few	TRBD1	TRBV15	ATSRTGEEKLF
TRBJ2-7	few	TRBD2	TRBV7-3	ASSPSGSSYEQY
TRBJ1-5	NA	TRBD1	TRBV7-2	ASSPQGGSGQPQH
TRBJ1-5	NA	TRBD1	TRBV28	ASSDPGQGAGQPQH
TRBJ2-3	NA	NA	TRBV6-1	ASSGGITDTQY
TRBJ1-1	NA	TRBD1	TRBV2	ASTGTGGSEAF
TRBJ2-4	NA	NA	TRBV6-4	APRGQGPGNIQY
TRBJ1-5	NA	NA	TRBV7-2	ASSLGRASNQPQH
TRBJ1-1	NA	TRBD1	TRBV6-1	ASRGDRGTEAF
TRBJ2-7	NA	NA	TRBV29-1	SVVAAEHSYEQY
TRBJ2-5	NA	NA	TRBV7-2	ASSRGPEETQY